Described below is a single T cell receptor beta chain sequence and its context. This clone's antigen is unknown. Per-base quality was not reported, and no clone a single base away is much larger than it. These data come from a study of blood T cell repertoires in COVID-19 (dated by TCRdb to about 2020). Turning to the overall study: Collaborator samples came from the United States, Italy and Spain and covered acute and convalescent phases of COVID-19. The prospective study material was composed of cDNA or gDNA derived from T cells, B-cell-depleted T cells, or PBMCs. Deeply sampled blood TCRbeta repertoires from subjects exposed to, actively infected with, or recovered from COVID-19 were included in the dataset. The repertoires were released in a freely available public database meant as a resource for research on the immune response to SARS-CoV-2. Samples were obtained from the ongoing ImmuneRACE study (first 160 participants) and from roughly 1,300 subjects provided by 6 global collaborators. Sample metadata almost always included a de-identified subject ID, COVID-19 status, age in years and sex. Where available, HLA class I and class II types were taken from metadata supplied by the sample provider and were not determined by assay-based typing. General findings and caveats noted by the study authors: The amount of clinical and demographic metadata varied by source and participant and was provided uncurated.

At the junction V is shortened by 0 bases and J by 2 bases, with 8 bases in between. Via the germline V gene, CDR1 is MGHRA and CDR2 YSYEKL. Its CDR3 holds 14 amino acids, cysteine through phenylalanine. Only the CDR3 DNA stays, 42 bases, in frame from base 1. Whole blood was collected in K2EDTA tubes by collaborating institutions according to the institutions' own protocols. For TCRbeta analysis, collaborators shipped samples as frozen whole blood, isolated PBMCs, or DNA extracted from either of those sample types. The immunoSEQ Assay, a bias-controlled multiplex PCR, was used to amplify TCRbeta CDR3 regions from genomic DNA. In the source study's methods: Nucleated cell counts per sample were estimated from amplification of reference gene primers within the assay. Sequence reads were collapsed and filtered to measure the absolute abundance of every unique TCRbeta CDR3 rearrangement. For each sample, productive Simpson clonality was calculated as the square root of Simpson's diversity index over productive rearrangements. The source is immuneACCESS, and TCRdb retained only in-frame sequences with V and J called. Part of the clones is not carried over; for the studies checked, unresolved V genes explain less than half of this, and the remainder is unexplained. That table furnishes V, J and clone size, whereas the DNA furnished D and trimming. This sample holds around 130,000 clones; approximately 85% were observed only once. 12% of the sample is taken by the ten largest.

The sample comprised peripheral blood. Here the chain combines TRBV4-1 and TRBJ2-7; a confident D gene designation cannot be given. The source is a human donor in a cohort sampled during active COVID-19. The nucleotides read TGCGCCAGCAGCCAAGATAGTCGAGCCTACGAGCAGTACTTC. This gives the protein CASSQDSRAYEQYF.